Here is one T cell receptor beta chain with its context. It lacks a known antigen. No much larger clone is present one base from it, and per-base qualities are unavailable. This entry comes from a study of cytomegalovirus exposure and HLA in healthy donors (dated by TCRdb to the late 2010s). Regarding the study in general: According to an earlier analysis of a few hundred of the donors, some 180 million T cells yielded 90 million to 130 million unique TCR beta sequences and more than 250 Gb of sequence data. The study used immunosequencing to profile the T cell repertoires of 666 subjects and linked those repertoires to cytomegalovirus serostatus. The aim of the study was to test whether cataloging public T cell receptors could identify signatures of past pathogen exposure. A later analysis re-examined previously published TCR beta repertoires from about 670 donors and added high-resolution HLA genotyping to investigate patterns of TCR occurrence. The genetic ancestry cluster associated with self-reported Caucasian donors included over 80% of the 398 genotyped donors. Roughly 290 gigabases of sequencing data and approximately 91 million unique TCR sequences made up an early release that covered 500 to 700 HLA-typed donors. The number of donors typed differed by locus, with about 629-640 for A, B, C, DRB1 and DQB1, roughly 520 for DQA1, about 610 for DPA1, and roughly 450 for DPB1. HLA typing covered class I and class II loci at four-digit resolution. Besides the first cohort of around 700 subjects, a separate validation cohort made up of over a hundred different subjects was used. All discovery cohort repertoires had been generated using a single sequencing platform. Donor age, sex, ethnicity and CMV serostatus were compiled alongside the repertoire data. Across 300 to 500 genotyped donors of the cohort, an average of about 200,000 unique TCR beta nucleotide sequences per donor were sequenced, and approximately 17% of those sequences were non-productive. High-throughput TCR immunosequencing, statistical association of individual TCRs with disease status, and machine learning were combined to predict cytomegalovirus infection status. A later genetic analysis used genome-wide SNP genotypes for about 65% of the 666 donors, treating that subset as a discovery cohort. Roughly 5 DR-DQ haplotypes were treated as single units for association and clustering because of strong linkage in the cohort. In the later analysis, no new phenotypic data were used to find candidate immune exposures; instead, reliance was placed on TCR beta sequences and their occurrence across donors. An earlier analysis of 587 of the donors used high-throughput TCR beta sequencing to judge whether each TCR beta V gene segment behaved as functional or pseudogenic.

The study at large found these results: In a later analysis, most CMV-associated TCR beta chains were found to appear HLA-restricted, with HLA associations seemingly driven largely by CMV exposure. Because the 87-base-pair reads could not distinguish some IMGT-functional V segments, including TRBV6-2 and TRBV6-3, those segments were excluded. Only TCR beta chains were sequenced in this cohort, and the absence of alpha or paired-chain data limited detectable features. In a later analysis, HLA-associated TCR beta chains were found to be more clonally expanded and to have lower generation probabilities than equally common non-associated chains. Because counts were too low, seventeen rarely observed V segments, including chromosome 9 orphons, were excluded from the earlier analysis of roughly 580 of the donors. According to a later analysis, TCR association rates differed among HLA loci, with DRB1 alleles showing the most associated TCRs and HLA-C alleles showing the fewest. In an earlier analysis of around 600 of the donors, most TCR beta V segments were observed in productive rearrangements about 90% or about 30% of the time, broadly matching IMGT annotations. For the cohort, immune exposure information was limited to CMV serostatus. According to a later analysis, parvovirus B19, influenza, CMV and Epstein-Barr virus appeared linked to several top co-occurrence clusters. The classifier was reported to diagnose cytomegalovirus status with high specificity and sensitivity in both the original cohort and the validation cohort. A later genetic analysis reported fewer N-insertions in productive TCRs among donors in an Asian-associated ancestry cluster than the roughly 700-donor mean. In a later genetic analysis, a missense DCLRE1C variant was associated with V-gene and J-gene trimming of TCR beta chains, and the association was replicated in an independent cohort. Linkage disequilibrium might explain the correlated functional status among segregating V segments, but an unknown experimental factor could not be excluded. The study gave a list of about 170 TCR beta chains associated with cytomegalovirus. A further reported finding was that TCR beta sequences accurately predicted the HLA-A and HLA-B alleles for most subjects in the first cohort. Roughly uniform sequencing depth across donors was assumed in presence/absence analyses, although this assumption may not hold. In a later analysis, some 18,000 TCR beta sequences were associated with specific HLA alleles at a false discovery rate of 0.05. In vitro tests confirmed that a few of the cytomegalovirus-associated TCR beta chains recognize cytomegalovirus antigens. HLA typing was unavailable for some donors at each locus, so association tests used only the typed subset. The authors suggested that the approach could potentially be generalized to other disease states and immunological phenotypes. While some public TCRs were present in many individuals, most TCR sequences turned up only very rarely across donors. When HLA alleles, especially DR and DQ, strongly co-occurred, attributing TCR associations to individual alleles was difficult. A group of highly shared sequence variants was considered likely to be a technical artifact of the sequencing pipeline.

The cohort was made up of roughly 670 healthy bone marrow donors. All cohort members were sampled while nominally healthy, although unrecorded immune exposures were likely present. The donor was CMV seropositive and belonged to the group of more than 250 seropositive cohort members. Each donor provided a peripheral blood sample, and peripheral blood mononuclear cells were used for TCR beta sequencing. Genomic DNA extraction from the blood cell samples was performed with the Qiagen DNeasy Blood Extraction Kit. The CDR3 covers 16 residues, taking in both the cysteine and the phenylalanine. Of all the DNA, just the CDR3 is kept, 48 bases in frame from base 1. In the germline V gene (reference sequence), CDR1 corresponds to LNHDA and CDR2 to SQIVND. V is reduced by 6 bases and J by 0 bases, leaving a spacing of 18 bases between them. The library relied on the immunoSEQ multiplex PCR assay. For the multiplex PCR, a mixture combining 60 forward primers for TCR Vbeta segments and 13 reverse primers for TCR Jbeta segments was used. The CDR3 region of rearranged TCR beta genes was amplified from genomic DNA by a multiplex PCR assay. The amplified TCR beta libraries were sequenced on the Illumina HiSeq System as 87-base-pair reads. Turning to the authors' computational methods: A later analysis counted about 80 million unique TCR beta chains across the 670 or so repertoires, and some 11 million of these chains were shared by at least two donors. Raw reads were error-corrected and collapsed into unique sequences by a nearest-neighbor algorithm in which closely related sequences were merged to remove PCR and sequencing errors. Alignment of CDR3 sequences to IMGT reference sequences was used to assign V, D and J gene segments. For a sequence to be retained, a match of at least six nucleotides was required to both a V gene segment and a J gene segment. A rearrangement was called productive if the CDR3 had no stop codons and remained in frame with V and J, and every other rearrangement was called non-productive. CDR3 was defined by IMGT convention, running from the second conserved V-encoded cysteine to the conserved J-encoded phenylalanine. In an earlier analysis of just under 600 of the donors, sequences lacking an unambiguous match to a single V gene segment were excluded. An earlier analysis of about 590 of the donors classified V segments as functional when productive rearrangements were above 56.7% and as segregating when the standard deviation between donors was above 5%. A statistical classification framework was built to diagnose cytomegalovirus status from the catalog of TCR beta chain sequences. V and J gene assignment, in a later analysis, came from comparing TCR nucleotide sequences with IMGT/GENE-DB human TR gene sequences. In a later analysis, CDR3 sequences and most-parsimonious VDJ recombination scenarios were assigned using the TCRdist pipeline. In a later analysis, each TCR beta chain was defined by its CDR3 amino acid sequence together with its V-gene family, and reads lacking a unique V-gene family were excluded. In a later analysis, a few hundred highly shared, low-generation-probability nucleotide sequences were removed to address suspected cross-contamination and a sequencing artifact. In a later analysis, a clonal expansion index for each public chain was calculated from normalized within-repertoire ranks of inferred template counts. In a later analysis, generation probabilities were computed with a VDJ recombination model fitted to out-of-frame rearrangements, and the resulting probabilities were checked against IGoR. Hypergeometric tests were used in a later analysis to score TCR-TCR, TCR-HLA and TCR-CMV co-occurrence, with a repertoire-size bias correction applied to the TCR pairs. In a later analysis, false discovery rates were estimated by permuting HLA or CMV assignments 20 times. A later analysis grouped co-occurring TCRs with DBSCAN, adding TCRdist sequence similarity when clustering within HLA-allele-positive subsets. For co-occurrence clustering, repertoires with fewer than 30,000 or more than 120,000 public chains were excluded, along with roughly 5 repertoires with anomalous nucleotide sharing. TCRdb limited this immuneACCESS table to in-frame rearrangements with V and J called. A share of clones is missing; checked studies link under half to unresolved V genes, and the rest is unexplained. V and J calls and clone size follow that table, whereas D and trimming were derived from the DNA. Within this sample are 180,000 or so clones, with approximately 9.5% of them counted one time only. The top ten clonotypes cover less than 1.5% of the sample.

The receptor comes from a woman aged 25 to 39 in good health and CMV-seropositive. Sequenced: PBMCs. Here the chain combines TRBV19 and TRBJ2-7; the D segment cannot be called with confidence. The bases are TGTGCCAGTAGATTTCTGCAGACTCTTGGCTCCTACGAGCAGTACTTC. This codes for CASRFLQTLGSYEQYF.